This T cell receptor (beta chain) was documented in a study of shared clonotypes between healthy human individuals (dated by TCRdb to 2018 to 2021). Regarding the research as a whole: Two women and a few men aged 18 to 49 years were included in the cohort. For each donor, CD4 naive and CD4 memory were each run on three plates, CD8 naive on two plates, and CD8 memory on one plate. Different laboratories and diverse techniques were used to prepare libraries and sequence TCR repertoires, to increase sequencing depth and limit assay-specific biases. Leukapheresis yielded between about 0.85 and 10 billion PBMCs per donor. To estimate repertoire size and how much clonotypes are shared between individuals, the study performed deep sequencing of blood TCR repertoires from five healthy adults. Overall results and qualifications from the work: Clonotypes shared by all four sorted-subset donors showed higher generation probabilities than non-shared clonotypes. The genetic and exposure-history diversity represented was limited by the small number of donors. Based on pairwise subsampling, the degree of clonotype sharing among donors was expected to be affected by sequencing depth. Larger estimated clonotype richness was generally found for naive subsets than for memory subsets. Incomplete sequencing was indicated by rarefaction of sorted-subset datasets, despite the large sequencing depth. Sampling was restricted to blood, and TCR repertoires in tissue are likely to differ from TCR repertoires in blood. When a few donors were compared, the shared fraction of clonotypes was 5% to 6.5% for naive CD4, 3.5% to 4% for naive CD8, more than 2% for memory CD4, and 0.4% for memory CD8.

Notes on this clone: This receptor's antigen is unknown. Within one base of it there is no much larger clone, and no base qualities were kept.

Using the deep immunoSEQ assay, multiplex PCR amplified TCR CDR3 regions from genomic DNA. Extracted genomic DNA from each cell subset was distributed evenly across all wells of several immunoSEQ 96-well plates, and each plate was treated as a replicate. Each replicate PCR for sorted subsets received around 200 ng genomic DNA, equal to some 32,000 T cell genomes. The purified libraries were quantified using a Qubit 3.0 fluorometer, sized with a Bioanalyzer 2100, and then quantified again using the KAPA Library Quantification kit. A separate single-read 150-cycle Illumina NextSeq 550 flow cell was used to sequence each immunoSEQ 96-well plate. The study's processing was this. Because the immunoSEQ output included only junctional sequences and no quality scores, the filtering could not be the same as the filtering used for full-length reads. Sequences were annotated with PyIR, a Python wrapper for IgBLAST v1.9, and V/J genes and CDR3 were assigned using IMGT germline references. Reads were filtered out if the reads had weak V/J assignments (E-value above 1e-6), no CDR3, stop codons, out-of-frame junctions, or ambiguous translated residues. V3J clonotypes were defined by identical inferred V gene, J gene, and CDR3 amino acid sequence. The percentage overlap between two repertoires was calculated by dividing the number of shared unique clonotypes by the size of the smaller repertoire. RTK rarefaction, the Chao1 estimator, and Recon v2.1 estimates of unobserved clonotypes were used to assess repertoire richness. Generation probabilities for all TCRbeta clonotypes obtained by the gDNA method from a few donors were computed using OLGA. As stored in TCRdb, this immuneACCESS dataset retains in-frame rearrangements with V and J assigned. A fraction of the clones does not appear; measured against another copy, unresolved V genes explain less than half of the discrepancy, and the remainder lacks a known reason. V, J and clone size derive from that table, while D and trimming were established from the DNA sequence. Here the sample has roughly 1,800,000 clones; about 95% occur a single time. Of the sample, 0.9% to 1.5% falls within the top ten clones.

CD8 naive samples were CD45RO-negative cells positively selected for CCR7, giving a CD45RA+CCR7+ population that excluded TemRA cells. Healthy HIV-negative adults with no recently reported acute infections or vaccinations were included as donors. Every donor was a Caucasian adult residing in Nashville, Tennessee, USA. After blood collection by leukapheresis, PBMCs were isolated using Ficoll-Histopaque density gradient centrifugation and then cryopreserved in the vapor phase of liquid nitrogen. Analytical flow cytometry was used to check the purity and quantity of every magnetically sorted T cell population. Genomic DNA was isolated from every sorted fraction and measured by UV absorbance on a Nanodrop 2000c. Measured from the cysteine to the phenylalanine, the CDR3 is 17 residues long. Here the CDR3 DNA is all that survives: 51 bases in frame from base 1. After removal of 4 bases from V and 4 bases from J, the junction retains 11 bases not matched to a gene. CDR1 and CDR2 are drawn from the germline V gene: LGHNA, YSLEER.

Recombination joined TRBV4-3 with TRBJ2-2; TRBD2 matches 8 bases in the middle. What was sequenced was naive CD8+ T cells sorted from blood. Explained via the paper, the cell subset or site label denotes: CD45RA+CCR7+. This clonotype originated in a man between 18 and 35 years old in good health. The CDR3 has the sequence CASSPLLAGWSTGELFF. In nucleotide form, the sequence is TGCGCCAGCAGCCCCCTCTTAGCGGGGTGGAGCACCGGGGAGCTGTTTTTT.